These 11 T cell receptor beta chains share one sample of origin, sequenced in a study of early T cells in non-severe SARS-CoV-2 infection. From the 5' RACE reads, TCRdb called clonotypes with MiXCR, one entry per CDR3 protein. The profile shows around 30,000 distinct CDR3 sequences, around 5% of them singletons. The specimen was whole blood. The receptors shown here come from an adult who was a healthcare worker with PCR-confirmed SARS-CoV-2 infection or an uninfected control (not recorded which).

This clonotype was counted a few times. CDR3 amino acids: CASSLAYPGRKETQYF. Here the CDR3 DNA reads TGTGCCAGCAGCTTAGCTTACCCAGGGAGGAAAGAGACCCAGTACTTC. The genes are TRBV7-2 and TRBJ2-5; tentatively, D is TRBD2 (6 bases). Deletions cut 0 bases from V and 3 bases from J, with 14 bases between. Germline V gene sequence: CDR1 SGHTA, CDR2 FQGNSA. CDR3 length: 16 residues.

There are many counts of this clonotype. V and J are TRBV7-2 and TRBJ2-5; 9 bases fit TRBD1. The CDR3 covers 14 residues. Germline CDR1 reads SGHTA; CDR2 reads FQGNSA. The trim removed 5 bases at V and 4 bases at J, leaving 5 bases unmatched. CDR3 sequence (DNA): TGTGCCAGCAGCACCGACAGGGGGACAGAGACCCAGTACTTC. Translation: CASSTDRGTETQYF.

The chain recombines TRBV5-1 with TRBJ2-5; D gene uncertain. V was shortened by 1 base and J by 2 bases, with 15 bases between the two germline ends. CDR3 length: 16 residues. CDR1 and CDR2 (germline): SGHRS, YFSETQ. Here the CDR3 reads CASSLTTALSQETQYF. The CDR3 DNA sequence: TGCGCCAGCAGCTTGACAACCGCCCTTTCTCAAGAGACCCAGTACTTC. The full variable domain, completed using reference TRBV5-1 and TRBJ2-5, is KAGVTQTPRYLIKTRGQQVTLSCSPISGHRSVSWYQQTPGQGLQFLFEYFSETQRNKGNFPGRFSGRQFSNSRSEMNVSTLELGDSALYLCASSLTTALSQETQYFGPGTRLLVL.

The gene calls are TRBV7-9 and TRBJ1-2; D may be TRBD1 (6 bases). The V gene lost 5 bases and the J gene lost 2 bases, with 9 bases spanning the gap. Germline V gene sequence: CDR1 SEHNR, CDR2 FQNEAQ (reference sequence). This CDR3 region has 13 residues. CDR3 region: CASSPGVNYGYTF. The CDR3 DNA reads TGTGCCAGCAGCCCAGGGGTAAACTATGGCTACACCTTC.

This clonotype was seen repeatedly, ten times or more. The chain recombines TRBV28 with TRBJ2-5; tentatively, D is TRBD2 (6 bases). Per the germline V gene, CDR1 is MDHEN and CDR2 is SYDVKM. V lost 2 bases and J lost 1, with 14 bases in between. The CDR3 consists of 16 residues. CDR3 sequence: CASSLVRSEGQETQYF. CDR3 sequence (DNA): TGTGCCAGCAGTTTAGTCAGGTCGGAGGGCCAAGAGACCCAGTACTTC.

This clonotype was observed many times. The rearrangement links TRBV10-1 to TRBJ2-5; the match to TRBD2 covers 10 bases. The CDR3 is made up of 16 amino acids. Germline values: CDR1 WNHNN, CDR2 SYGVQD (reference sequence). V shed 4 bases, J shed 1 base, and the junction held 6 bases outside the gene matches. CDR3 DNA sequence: TGCGCCAGCAGTGGATGGACTAGCGGACCCCAAGAGACCCAGTACTTC. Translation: CASSGWTSGPQETQYF.

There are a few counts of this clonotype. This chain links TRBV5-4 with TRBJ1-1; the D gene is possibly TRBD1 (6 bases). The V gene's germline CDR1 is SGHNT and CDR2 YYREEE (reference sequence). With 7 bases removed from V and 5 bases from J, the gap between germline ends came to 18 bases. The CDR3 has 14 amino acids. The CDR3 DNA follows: TGTGCCAGCGGGACAAACCCTAGGGGGACTGAAGCTTTCTTT. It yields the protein CASGTNPRGTEAFF.

The CDR3: CASSFQAGDVVFF. The CDR3 coding sequence is TGTGCCAGCAGCTTTCAAGCGGGAGATGTCGTGTTCTTC. The rearrangement links TRBV7-8 to TRBJ2-1, with TRBD2 identical over 8 bases. This CDR3 region has 13 residues. Germline assignment: CDR1 SGHVS and CDR2 FQNEAQ. Losses at the gene ends were 3 bases for V and 15 bases for J; bases not matched to a gene: 10. The entire variable domain, with the rest obtained from reference TRBV7-8 and TRBJ2-1, is as follows: GAGVSQSPRYKVAKRGQDVALRCDPISGHVSLFWYQQALGQGPEFLTYFQNEAQLDKSGLPSDRFFAERPEGSVSTLKIQRTQQEDSAVYLCASSFQAGDVVFFGPGTRLTVL.

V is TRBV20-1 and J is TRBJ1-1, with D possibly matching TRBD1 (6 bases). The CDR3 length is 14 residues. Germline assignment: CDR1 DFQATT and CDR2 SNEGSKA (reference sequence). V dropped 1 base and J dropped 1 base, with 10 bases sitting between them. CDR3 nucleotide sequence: TGCAGTGCTAGAGGGACAGTCCCGAACACTGAAGCTTTCTTT. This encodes CSARGTVPNTEAFF.

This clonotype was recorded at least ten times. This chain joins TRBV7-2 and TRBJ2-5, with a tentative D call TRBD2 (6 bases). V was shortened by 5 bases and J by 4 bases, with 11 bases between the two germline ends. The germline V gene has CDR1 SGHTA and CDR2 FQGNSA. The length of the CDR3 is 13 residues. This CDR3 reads CASSPQEGETQYF. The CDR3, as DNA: TGTGCCAGCAGCCCGCAGGAGGGAGAGACCCAGTACTTC.

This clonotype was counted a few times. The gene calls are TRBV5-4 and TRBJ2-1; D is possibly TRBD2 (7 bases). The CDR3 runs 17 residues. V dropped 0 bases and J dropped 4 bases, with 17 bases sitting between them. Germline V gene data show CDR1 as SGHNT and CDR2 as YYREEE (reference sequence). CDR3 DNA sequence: TGTGCCAGCAGCTTGGCCCCAGGGGCGGGGGAGTACAATGAGCAGTTCTTC. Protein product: CASSLAPGAGEYNEQFF. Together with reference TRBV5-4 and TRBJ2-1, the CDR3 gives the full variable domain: ETGVTQSPTHLIKTRGQQVTLRCSSQSGHNTVSWYQQALGQGPQFIFQYYREEENGRGNFPPRFSGLQFPNYSSELNVNALELDDSALYLCASSLAPGAGEYNEQFFGPGTRLTVL.